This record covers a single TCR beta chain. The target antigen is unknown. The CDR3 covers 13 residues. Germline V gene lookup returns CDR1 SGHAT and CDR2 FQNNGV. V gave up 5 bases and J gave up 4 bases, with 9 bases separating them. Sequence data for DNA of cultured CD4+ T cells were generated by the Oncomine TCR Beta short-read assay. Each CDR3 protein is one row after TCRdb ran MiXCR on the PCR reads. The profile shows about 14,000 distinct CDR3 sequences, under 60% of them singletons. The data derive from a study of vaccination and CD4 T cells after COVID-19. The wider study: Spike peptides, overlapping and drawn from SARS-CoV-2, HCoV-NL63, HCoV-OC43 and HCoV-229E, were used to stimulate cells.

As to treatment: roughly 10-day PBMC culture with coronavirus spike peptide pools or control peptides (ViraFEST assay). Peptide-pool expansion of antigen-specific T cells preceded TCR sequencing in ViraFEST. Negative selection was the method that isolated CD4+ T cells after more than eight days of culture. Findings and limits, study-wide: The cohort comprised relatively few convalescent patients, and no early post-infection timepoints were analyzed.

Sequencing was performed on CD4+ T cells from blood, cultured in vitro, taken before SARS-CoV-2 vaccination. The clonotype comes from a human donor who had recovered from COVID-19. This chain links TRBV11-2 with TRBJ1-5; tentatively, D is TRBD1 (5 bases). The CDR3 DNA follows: TGTGCCAGCAGCCCGGGGGGGAATCAGCCCCAGCATTTT. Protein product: CASSPGGNQPQHF.